This T cell receptor (beta chain) was observed in a study of PD-1 blockade in classical Hodgkin lymphoma. Study-wide results and caveats: Whereas CD4+ TCR diversity had risen significantly by C4D1, CD8+ TCR diversity had not.

CDR3 length: 12 amino acids. Germline V gene data show CDR1 as SGHDN and CDR2 as FVKESK. Trimming left V 5 bases short and J 2 bases short, with 6 bases between. About this clone: Its antigen remains unknown.

Relapses following autologous stem cell transplantation were seen in all patients, with brentuximab vedotin exposure varying. Repertoires were generated with immunoSEQ multiplex PCR, while TCRdb's copy carries only in-frame clones and drops some. Found here are 60,000 or so clones, around 90% of them singletons; the top ten hold approximately 9.7%. The sequence was collected from a human donor with classical Hodgkin lymphoma. The rearrangement uses TRBV14 and TRBJ1-2; D is unclear. Source: peripheral blood mononuclear cells (PBMCs), taken at baseline. The CDR3 region has the DNA TGTGCCAGCAGCTACATAAACTATGGCTACACCTTC. This gives the protein CASSYINYGYTF. Together with reference TRBV14 and TRBJ1-2, the CDR3 gives the full variable domain: EAGVTQFPSHSVIEKGQTVTLRCDPISGHDNLYWYRRVMGKEIKFLLHFVKESKQDESGMPNNRFLAERTGGTYSTLKVQPAELEDSGVYFCASSYINYGYTFGSGTRLTVV.